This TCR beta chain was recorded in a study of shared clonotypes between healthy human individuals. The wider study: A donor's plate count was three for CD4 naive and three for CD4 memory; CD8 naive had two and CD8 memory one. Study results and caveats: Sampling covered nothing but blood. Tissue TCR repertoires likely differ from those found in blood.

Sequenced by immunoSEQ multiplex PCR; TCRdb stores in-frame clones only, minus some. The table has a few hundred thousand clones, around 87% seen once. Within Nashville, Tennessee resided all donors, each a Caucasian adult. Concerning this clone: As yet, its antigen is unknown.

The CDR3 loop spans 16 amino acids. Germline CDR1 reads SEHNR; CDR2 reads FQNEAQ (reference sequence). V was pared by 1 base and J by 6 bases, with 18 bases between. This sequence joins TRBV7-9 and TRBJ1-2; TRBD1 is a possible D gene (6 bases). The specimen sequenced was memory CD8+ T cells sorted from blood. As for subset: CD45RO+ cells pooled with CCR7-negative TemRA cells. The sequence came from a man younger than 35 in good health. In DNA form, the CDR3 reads TGTGCCAGCAGCTTAGAAACAGCAACCTCAGGGGATGGCTACACCTTC. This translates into CASSLETATSGDGYTF.